This note documents a single T cell receptor (beta chain) sequence. What it recognizes is unknown. These data come from a study of neoadjuvant anti-PD-1 for oral cavity cancer. Study summary: Patients without progression got a fourth dose around day 43.

Notes on the study in general: Higher pretreatment blood Treg/Th17 ratios correlated with higher pretreatment blood and lower post-treatment tumor TCRbeta clonality. With a few patients per group, TCR findings need larger cohorts.

V gave up 6 bases and J gave up 4 bases; unmatched junction bases: 8. CDR3 length equals 15 residues. CDR1 and CDR2 from the germline V gene are MNHEY and SVGAGI. The time point: after neoadjuvant nivolumab, at surgical resection. PBMCs were not maintained or expanded in culture before analysis. Clones were read by immunoSEQ multiplex PCR, and TCRdb kept only the in-frame ones, dropping some. Seen here are 14,000 or so clones, 73% observed once, and the top ten hold roughly 2.8%. The sequenced sample was PBMCs, obtained after nivolumab (anti-PD-1) treatment. The rearrangement links TRBV6-5 to TRBJ1-2, with 10 nucleotides matching TRBD1. The clonotype comes from a person aged 40 to 85 with oral cavity squamous cell carcinoma. The CDR3 here is CASSSGQGRGYGYTF. In DNA, the CDR3 is TGTGCCAGCAGCTCGGGACAGGGGAGAGGCTATGGCTACACCTTC.